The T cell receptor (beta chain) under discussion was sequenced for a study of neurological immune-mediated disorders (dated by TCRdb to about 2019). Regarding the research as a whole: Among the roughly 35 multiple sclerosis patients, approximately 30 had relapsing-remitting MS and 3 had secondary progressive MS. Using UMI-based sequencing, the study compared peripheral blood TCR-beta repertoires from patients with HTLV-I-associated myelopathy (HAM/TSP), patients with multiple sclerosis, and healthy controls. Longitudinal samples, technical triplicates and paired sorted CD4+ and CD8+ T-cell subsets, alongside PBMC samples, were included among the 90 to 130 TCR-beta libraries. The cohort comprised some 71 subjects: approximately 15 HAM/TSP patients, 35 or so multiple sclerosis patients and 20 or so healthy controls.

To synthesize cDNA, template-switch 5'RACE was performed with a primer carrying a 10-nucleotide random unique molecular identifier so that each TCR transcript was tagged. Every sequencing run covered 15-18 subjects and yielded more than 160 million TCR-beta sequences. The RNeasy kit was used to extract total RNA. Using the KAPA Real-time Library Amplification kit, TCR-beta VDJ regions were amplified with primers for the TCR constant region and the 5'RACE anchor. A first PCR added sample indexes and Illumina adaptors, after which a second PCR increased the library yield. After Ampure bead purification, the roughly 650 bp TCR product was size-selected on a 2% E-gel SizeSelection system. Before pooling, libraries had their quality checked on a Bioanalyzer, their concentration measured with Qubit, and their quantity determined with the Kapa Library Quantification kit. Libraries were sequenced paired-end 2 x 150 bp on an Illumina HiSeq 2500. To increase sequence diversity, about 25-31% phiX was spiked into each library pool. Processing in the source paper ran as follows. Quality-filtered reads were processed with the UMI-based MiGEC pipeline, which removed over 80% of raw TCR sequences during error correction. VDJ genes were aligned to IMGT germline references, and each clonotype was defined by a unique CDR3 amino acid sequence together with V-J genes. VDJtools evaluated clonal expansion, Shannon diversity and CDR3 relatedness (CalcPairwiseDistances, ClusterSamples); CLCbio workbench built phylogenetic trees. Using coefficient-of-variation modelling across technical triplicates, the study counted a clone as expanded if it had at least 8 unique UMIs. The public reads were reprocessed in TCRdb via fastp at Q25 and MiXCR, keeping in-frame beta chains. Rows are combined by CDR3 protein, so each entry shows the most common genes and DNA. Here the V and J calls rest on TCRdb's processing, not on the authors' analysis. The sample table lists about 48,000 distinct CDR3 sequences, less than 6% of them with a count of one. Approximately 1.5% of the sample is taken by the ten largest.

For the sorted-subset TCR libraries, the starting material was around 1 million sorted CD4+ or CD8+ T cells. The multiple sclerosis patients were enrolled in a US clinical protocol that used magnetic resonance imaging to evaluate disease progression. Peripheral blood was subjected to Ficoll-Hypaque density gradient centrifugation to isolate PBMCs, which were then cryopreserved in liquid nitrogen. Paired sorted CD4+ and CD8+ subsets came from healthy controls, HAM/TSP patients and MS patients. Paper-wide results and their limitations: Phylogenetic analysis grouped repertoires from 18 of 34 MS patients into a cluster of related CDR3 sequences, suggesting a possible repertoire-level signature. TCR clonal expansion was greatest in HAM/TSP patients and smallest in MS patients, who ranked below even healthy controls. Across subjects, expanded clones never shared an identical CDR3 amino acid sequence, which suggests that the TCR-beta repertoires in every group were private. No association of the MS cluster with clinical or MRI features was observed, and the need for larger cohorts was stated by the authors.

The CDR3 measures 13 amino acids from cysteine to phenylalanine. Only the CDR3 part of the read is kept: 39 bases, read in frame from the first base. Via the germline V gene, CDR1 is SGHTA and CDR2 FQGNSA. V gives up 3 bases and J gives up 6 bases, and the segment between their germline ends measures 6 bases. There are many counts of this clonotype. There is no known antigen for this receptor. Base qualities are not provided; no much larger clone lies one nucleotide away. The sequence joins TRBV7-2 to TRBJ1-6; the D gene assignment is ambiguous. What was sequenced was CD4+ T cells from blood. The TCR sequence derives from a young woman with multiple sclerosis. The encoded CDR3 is CASSFLPNSPLHF. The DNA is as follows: TGTGCCAGCAGCTTCTTGCCTAATTCACCCCTCCACTTT.